The sequence of this T cell receptor (beta chain) was determined in a study of shared clonotypes between healthy human individuals. Study results and limitations: Unshared clonotypes carried lower generation probabilities than those common to all four donors. For sorted subsets, rarefaction showed incomplete sequencing despite large depth.

About this clone: The antigen remains undetermined.

The germline V and J ends were trimmed by 3 bases and 4 bases, with 7 bases remaining between them. The CDR3 sequence is 12 residues long. Germline V gene sequence: CDR1 SGDLS, CDR2 YYNGEE. Method: immunoSEQ multiplex PCR; TCRdb's copy keeps in-frame clones and lacks some. The sample lists some 2 million clones; over 85% were seen once. The naive CD8 fraction comprised CD45RO-negative cells positively selected for CCR7 and excluded terminally differentiated effector memory CD45RA+ cells. The origin of this receptor is a young man in good health. Sequencing was performed on naive CD8+ T cells sorted from blood. The chain employs TRBV9 and TRBJ1-1; D remains unclear. The DNA of the CDR3 is TGTGCCAGCAGCGGACCGGGCACTGAAGCTTTCTTT. Its protein is CASSGPGTEAFF. The complete variable domain, with remaining parts taken from reference TRBV9 and TRBJ1-1, reads DSGVTQTPKHLITATGQRVTLRCSPRSGDLSVYWYQQSLDQGLQFLIQYYNGEERAKGNILERFSAQQFPDLHSELNLSSLELGDSALYFCASSGPGTEAFFGQGTRLTVV.